This T cell receptor beta chain originates from a study of T cells after posttransplantation cyclophosphamide. Broader study findings: Blood and skin or GI T cell repertoires showed limited TRB overlap.

Using immunoSEQ multiplex PCR, the repertoire was profiled, and TCRdb retains in-frame clones only, with some absent. Sampling found 17,000 or so clones, none seen once. Treatment was busulfan-fludarabine conditioning, a marrow graft, and cyclophosphamide on days +3 and +4. This clone was observed at least ten times. The antigen is not known. The CDR3 covers 17 residues. The V segment lost 5 bases and the J segment 8 bases; nucleotides outside the gene matches: 14. Germline CDR1 SQVTM, CDR2 ANQGSEA. Specimen: PBMCs, collected after allogeneic stem cell transplant with posttransplant cyclophosphamide. The V gene is TRBV29-1, the J gene TRBJ2-1; TRBD2 matches at 14 bases. The receptor comes from a female patient between 30 and 40 years old who received an allogeneic stem cell transplant from a related donor, was CMV-positive, and had no GVHD. The T cells may partly be graft donor cells. The CDR3 coding sequence is TGCAGCGTTTACGGGACTAGCGGGAGCGCGGGCCTCGATGAGCAGTTCTTC. This codes for CSVYGTSGSAGLDEQFF.